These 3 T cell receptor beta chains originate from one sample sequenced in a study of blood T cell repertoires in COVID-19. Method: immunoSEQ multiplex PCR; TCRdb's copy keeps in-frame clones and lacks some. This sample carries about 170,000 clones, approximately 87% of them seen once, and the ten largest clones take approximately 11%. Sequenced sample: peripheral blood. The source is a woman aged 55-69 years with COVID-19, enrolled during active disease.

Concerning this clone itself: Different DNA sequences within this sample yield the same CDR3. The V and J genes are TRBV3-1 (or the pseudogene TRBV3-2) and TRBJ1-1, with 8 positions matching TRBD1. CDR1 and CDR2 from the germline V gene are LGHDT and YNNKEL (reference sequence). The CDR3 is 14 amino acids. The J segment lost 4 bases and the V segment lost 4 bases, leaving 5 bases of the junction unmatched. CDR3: CASSPTGGSTEAFF. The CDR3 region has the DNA TGTGCCAGCAGCCCAACAGGGGGTAGCACTGAAGCTTTCTTT.

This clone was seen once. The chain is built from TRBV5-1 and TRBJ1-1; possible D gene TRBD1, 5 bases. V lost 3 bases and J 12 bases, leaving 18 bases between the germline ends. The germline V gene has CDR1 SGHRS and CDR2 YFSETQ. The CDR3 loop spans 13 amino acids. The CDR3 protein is CASSSTGGPDTFF. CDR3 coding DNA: TGCGCCAGCAGCTCGACCGGAGGGCCGGACACTTTCTTT.

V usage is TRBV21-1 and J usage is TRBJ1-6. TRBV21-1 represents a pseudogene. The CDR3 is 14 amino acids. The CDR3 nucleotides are TGTGCCAGCAGCAAAGACTTCTCCAATTCACCCCTCCACTTT. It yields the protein CASSKDFSNSPLHF.